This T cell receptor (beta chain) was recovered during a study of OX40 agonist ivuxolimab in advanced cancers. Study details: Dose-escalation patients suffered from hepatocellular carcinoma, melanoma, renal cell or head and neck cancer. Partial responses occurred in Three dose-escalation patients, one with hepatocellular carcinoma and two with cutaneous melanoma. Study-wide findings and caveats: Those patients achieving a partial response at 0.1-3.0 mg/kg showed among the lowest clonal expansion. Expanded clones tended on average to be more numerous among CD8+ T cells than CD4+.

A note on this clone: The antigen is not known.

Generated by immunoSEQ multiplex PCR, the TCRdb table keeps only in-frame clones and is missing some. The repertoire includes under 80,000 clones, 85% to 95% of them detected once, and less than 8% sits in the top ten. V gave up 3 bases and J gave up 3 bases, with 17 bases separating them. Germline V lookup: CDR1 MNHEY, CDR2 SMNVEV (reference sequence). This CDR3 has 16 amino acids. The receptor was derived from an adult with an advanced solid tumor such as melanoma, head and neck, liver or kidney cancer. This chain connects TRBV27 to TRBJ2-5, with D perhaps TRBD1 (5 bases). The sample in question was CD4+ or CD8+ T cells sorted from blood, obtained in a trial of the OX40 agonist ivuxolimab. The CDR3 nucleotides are TGTGCCAGCAGTTTGAATTTCTACAGGACAAAAGAGACCCAGTACTTC. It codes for CASSLNFYRTKETQYF.